This T cell receptor (beta chain) was captured in a study of T-cell reconstitution after alpha-beta-depleted transplantation in children. Study outcomes and limitations: T-cell counts and diversity at one year following transplant were attributed mainly to newly produced T cells. After transplant, high TCRbeta diversity at day 60 in some patients arose from surviving recipient T cells and thymic progenitors. Several hundred expanded graft clones reportedly were the source of alpha-beta T cells about two months after transplant.

This clonotype was seen only a few times. The target antigen is unknown. Unique molecular identifiers were incorporated into the prepared TCRbeta library. TCRdb re-called the PCR reads through MiXCR, storing one row per CDR3 protein. The data hold nearly 350,000 distinct CDR3 sequences, with about 16% observed a single time. Trimming stripped 2 bases from V and 7 bases from J, with 2 bases between. The V gene's germline CDR1 is LGHNT and CDR2 FRNRAP. The CDR3 is 11 residues long. The V gene is TRBV12-5, the J gene TRBJ2-2; D is unclear. The sequence derives from a male patient aged 2 to 10 who had a stem cell transplant for acute lymphoblastic leukemia, so the T cells may come from the graft donor. Specimen: PBMCs, mostly from graft donor cells, collected 360 days after TCRalphabeta/CD19-depleted stem cell transplant. The chain's CDR3 is CASGLIGELFF. DNA for the CDR3: TGTGCTAGTGGTTTGATCGGGGAGCTGTTTTTT.